This entry describes one T cell receptor beta chain. Its antigen is currently unknown. The data belong to a study of T-cell memory formation after mild COVID-19. Germline V CDR1 and CDR2: SEHNR, FQNEAQ (reference sequence). Trimming shortened V by 5 bases and J by 5 bases, and 19 bases separated the two germline ends. The length of the CDR3 is 15 residues. MiXCR was run by TCRdb on the 5' RACE reads, yielding one entry per CDR3 protein. The sample lists 170,000 or so distinct CDR3 sequences, around 21% seen once, with 20% to 25% in the top ten. Whole-study findings and limits: Mainly CM and EM harbored the contracting CD4+ clones; mainly EMRA harbored the CD8+ ones.

The chain recombines TRBV7-9 with TRBJ2-7, with D possibly matching TRBD2 (6 bases). The clonotype originates from an adult woman who had mild COVID-19 (a few samples of this study predate the infection). Cell type and time point are not known. Source material: PBMCs or a T cell subset sorted from them (not recorded which). The CDR3 spells CASSGRIAVSDEQYF. DNA for the CDR3: TGTGCCAGCAGCGGACGAATAGCGGTTTCCGACGAGCAGTACTTC.